One sample yielded the 21 T cell receptor beta chains listed below, sequenced in a study of regulatory T cells in long-lasting Graves disease. Specified time point: persistent/refractory GD, antithyroid drugs over 5 years with positive TRAb. RNA isolated from PBMCs was used to make the TCR library. With iRepertoire HTBI primers and Arm-PCR of CDR3 regions, TCR beta libraries were built. MiXCR, applied by TCRdb to the multiplex PCR reads, yields one record per CDR3 protein. Found here are 310,000 or so distinct CDR3 sequences, roughly a fifth of them singletons; the top ten hold 25% to 30%. The material was peripheral blood mononuclear cells (PBMCs), obtained when the disease was refractory, from a patient treated with antithyroid drugs. The receptors were sampled from a female donor with Graves disease.

The rearrangement links TRBV24-1 to TRBJ1-5, with D unclear. Germline V CDR1 and CDR2: KGHDR, SFDVKD. This CDR3 has 17 amino acids. V shed 2 bases and J shed 2 bases, with 15 bases lying between them. The CDR3: CATSDSDYGGGNQPQHF. The CDR3 DNA is TGTGCCACCAGTGATTCCGACTACGGTGGGGGCAATCAGCCCCAGCATTTT.

The chain links TRBV28 to TRBJ2-7; D is uncertain. Trimming removed 1 base from V and 4 bases from J, with 8 bases in between. CDR1 is MDHEN, CDR2 SYDVKM, per germline. The CDR3 is made up of 13 amino acids. The CDR3 sequence is CASSLSEPYEQYF. The CDR3, as DNA: TGTGCCAGCAGTTTATCGGAACCTTACGAGCAGTACTTC.

This clonotype showed up many times. The chain links TRBV2 to TRBJ1-5, with D maybe TRBD1 (5 bases). This CDR3 has 13 residues. Germline V gene data show CDR1 as SNHLY and CDR2 as FYNNEI. V shed 7 bases and J shed 7 bases, with 14 bases lying between them. Here the CDR3 reads CASNRRVRQPQHF. The DNA for the CDR3 is TGTGCCAGCAACAGGAGGGTGCGGCAGCCCCAGCATTTT.

As regards this clonotype: One junction end disagrees with the germline gene, perhaps due to a read error. The CDR3 DNA is TGTGCCAGCAGCTTGTACGGGGGGCGGGGACAGGCCCTTAATCTGCCCCAGCATTTT. This encodes CASSLYGGRGQALNLPQHF. V usage is TRBV7-8 and J usage is TRBJ1-5; TRBD1 aligns across 8 bases. CDR3 length: 19 residues. CDR1 SGHVS and CDR2 FQNEAQ come from the germline V gene. The complete variable domain, with remaining parts taken from reference TRBV7-8 and TRBJ1-5, reads GAGVSQSPRYKVAKRGQDVALRCDPISGHVSLFWYQQALGQGPEFLTYFQNEAQLDKSGLPSDRFFAERPEGSVSTLKIQRTQQEDSAVYLCASSLYGGRGQALNLPQHFGDGTRLSIL.

This clonotype was seen a few times. This chain joins TRBV10-3 and TRBJ1-5, with a tentative D call TRBD1 (6 bases). Germline lookup yields CDR1 ENHRY and CDR2 SYGVKD. The CDR3 length is 14 residues. Trimming stripped 0 bases from V and 4 bases from J, with 7 bases between. In DNA form, the CDR3 reads TGTGCCATCAGTGAGTCAGGGGGTAATCAGCCCCAGCATTTT. Its protein product is CAISESGGNQPQHF.

This clonotype has at least ten counts. Compared with germline, one end of the junction differs, possibly owing to a read error. The chain combines TRBV7-2 with TRBJ1-1; the D is unclear. The germline V gene has CDR1 SGHTA and CDR2 FQGNSA. The CDR3 totals 15 residues. Here the CDR3 DNA reads TGTGCCAGCAGTTTAGTGCCTGGGTTGAACACTGAAGCTTTCTTT. This encodes CASSLVPGLNTEAFF.

This clonotype has more than one count but fewer than ten. The chain has TRBV19 and TRBJ2-1; 8 positions match TRBD1. Germline V gene sequence: CDR1 LNHDA, CDR2 SQIVND (reference sequence). CDR3 size: 16 residues. V shed 6 bases, J shed 4 bases, and the junction held 11 bases outside the gene matches. CDR3 coding DNA: TGTGCCAGTAGAAGCCGTCCCGGGACAGGTTACAATGAGCAGTTCTTC. Residues: CASRSRPGTGYNEQFF.

This clonotype appeared a few times. V usage is TRBV7-2 and J usage is TRBJ2-7; D is ambiguous. From germline, CDR1 is SGHTA and CDR2 FQGNSA. The CDR3 loop spans 15 amino acids. The V end was cut by 6 bases, the J end by 6 bases, with 21 bases between. The CDR3 DNA follows: TGTGCCAGCAGGCGCCCCGATAGGCCCTTCGGCGAGCAGTACTTC. It codes for CASRRPDRPFGEQYF.

In its sample, this clonotype was seen many times. The CDR3 DNA reads as TGTGCCAGCAGTTTGGGGGGGTTCCTGGGCTACACCTTC. As protein: CASSLGGFLGYTF. The V gene is TRBV28, the J gene TRBJ1-2; tentatively, D is TRBD1 (5 bases). Trimming shortened V by 3 bases and J by 8 bases, and 13 bases separated the two germline ends. The CDR3 sequence is 13 residues long. Germline CDR1 MDHEN, CDR2 SYDVKM.

The chain links TRBV7-2 to TRBJ2-5; D is uncertain. The germline V gene encodes CDR1 SGHTA and CDR2 FQGNSA. The V gene lost 3 bases and the J gene lost 0 bases, with 20 bases spanning the gap. The CDR3 is 18 residues long. In DNA, the CDR3 is TGTGCCAGCAGCTTCGGTTCCCAGTTCAGTCTGTACCAAGAGACCCAGTACTTC. The encoded protein is CASSFGSQFSLYQETQYF.

Only a few counts were recorded for this clonotype. CDR3 coding DNA: TGCAGTGCTAGGGGGGGGCAGGGGGCGTACACTGAAGCTTTCTTT. The encoded protein is CSARGGQGAYTEAFF. The chain is built from TRBV20-1 and TRBJ1-1; the match to TRBD1 covers 8 bases. V dropped 3 bases and J dropped 3; count of bases not matched to a gene: 9. The CDR3 runs to 15 residues. Germline V gene sequence: CDR1 DFQATT, CDR2 SNEGSKA (reference sequence).

In its sample, this clonotype was seen many times. The V and J genes are TRBV27 and TRBJ2-5; D possibly matches TRBD1 or TRBD2 (5 bases each). The V end was cut by 4 bases, the J end by 7 bases, with 22 bases between. The CDR3 covers 16 residues. The germline V gene encodes CDR1 MNHEY and CDR2 SMNVEV (reference sequence). CDR3 in amino acids: CASSSPLRDPFGTQYF. The CDR3 DNA reads as TGTGCCAGCAGTTCTCCCTTGAGGGACCCCTTTGGGACCCAGTACTTC.

In its sample, this clonotype was seen a few times. The rearrangement links TRBV7-2 to TRBJ1-5; no definite D call. CDR1 is SGHTA, CDR2 FQGNSA, per germline. There are 14 residues in the CDR3. Trimming removed 4 bases from V and 5 bases from J, with 12 bases in between. As DNA, the CDR3 is TGTGCCAGCAGCTCCCGGATCGGACATCAGCCCCAGCATTTT. This translates into CASSSRIGHQPQHF.

The table lists this clonotype with a few counts. The chain combines TRBV24-1 with TRBJ1-4, with D possibly matching TRBD1 (6 bases). This CDR3 spans 16 amino acids. Germline-derived CDR1 and CDR2 are KGHDR and SFDVKD. The V end lost 0 bases, the J end lost 4 bases, and 11 bases lay between the germline ends. The CDR3 DNA follows: TGTGCCACCAGTGATTTGCGGCAGGGGAGTAATGAAAAACTGTTTTTT. Amino acid sequence: CATSDLRQGSNEKLFF.

V gene TRBV9 combines with J gene TRBJ1-2, with 10 bases aligning to TRBD1. Unmatched junction bases numbered 3, after V lost 3 bases and J lost 4 bases. Germline V gene sequence: CDR1 SGDLS, CDR2 YYNGEE. The CDR3 has 14 residues. The CDR3 loop is CASSDRTGGYGYTF. As DNA, the CDR3 is TGTGCCAGCAGCGATCGGACAGGGGGCTATGGCTACACCTTC. The full variable domain, its missing parts supplied by reference TRBV9 and TRBJ1-2, is DSGVTQTPKHLITATGQRVTLRCSPRSGDLSVYWYQQSLDQGLQFLIQYYNGEERAKGNILERFSAQQFPDLHSELNLSSLELGDSALYFCASSDRTGGYGYTFGSGTRLTVV.

The CDR3 DNA reads as TGTGCCAGCAGCTGGGGATCGGCTGAGGAGACCCAGTACTTC. Residues: CASSWGSAEETQYF. The chain is built from TRBV9 and TRBJ2-5; D unclear. CDR1 and CDR2 (germline): SGDLS, YYNGEE. Trimming removed 4 bases at V and 5 bases at J, with 15 bases between. The CDR3 length is 14 residues.

This clonotype was seen many times. The chain recombines TRBV7-2 with TRBJ2-4; no clear D. The CDR3 is made up of 14 amino acids. Trimming pared 1 base from V and 3 bases from J, leaving 7 bases between. Per the germline V gene, CDR1 is SGHTA and CDR2 is FQGNSA. DNA of the CDR3: TGTGCCAGCAGCTTAGGGGCAGTCAAAAACATTCAGTACTTC. It translates to CASSLGAVKNIQYF. The full variable domain, its missing parts supplied by reference TRBV7-2 and TRBJ2-4, is GAGVSQSPSNKVTEKGKDVELRCDPISGHTALYWYRQSLGQGLEFLIYFQGNSAPDKSGLPSDRFSAERTGGSVSTLTIQRTQQEDSAVYLCASSLGAVKNIQYFGAGTRLSVL.

At least ten counts were recorded for this clonotype. This chain links TRBV7-3 with TRBJ2-7; D may be TRBD2 (6 bases). From germline, CDR1 is SGHTA and CDR2 FQGTGA. Between the trimmed V and J ends, which lost 8 bases and 5 bases, there was a span of 19 bases. The CDR3 spans 14 residues. The CDR3 here is CASGGGLPGDEQYF. CDR3 nucleotides: TGTGCCAGCGGGGGTGGACTACCTGGGGACGAGCAGTACTTC.

The genes are TRBV11-2 and TRBJ2-1, with D maybe TRBD1 (6 bases). CDR1 and CDR2 from the germline V gene are SGHAT and FQNNGV. The V end was cut by 0 bases, the J end by 9 bases, with 18 bases between. CDR3 size: 16 residues. The CDR3 loop is CASSLEWAGELSEQFF. CDR3 DNA: TGTGCCAGCAGCTTAGAATGGGCAGGGGAATTGAGTGAGCAGTTCTTC. The full variable domain, completed using reference TRBV11-2 and TRBJ2-1, is EAGVAQSPRYKIIEKRQSVAFWCNPISGHATLYWYQQILGQGPKLLIQFQNNGVVDDSQLPKDRFSAERLKGVDSTLKIQPAKLEDSAVYLCASSLEWAGELSEQFFGPGTRLTVL.

This clonotype was seen many times. The rearrangement joins TRBV3-1 to TRBJ2-5; 7 bases align to TRBD1. The CDR3 totals 20 residues. The germline CDR1 and CDR2 sequences are LGHDT and YNNKEL (reference sequence). The V segment lost 0 bases and the J segment 2 bases; nucleotides outside the gene matches: 18. CDR3 loop: CASSQDTQKIRRDRQETQYF. DNA for the CDR3: TGTGCCAGCAGCCAAGACACCCAGAAGATCAGACGGGACAGACAAGAGACCCAGTACTTC.

In this sample, this clonotype turned up a few times. The V call is TRBV28, the J call TRBJ2-7; D may be TRBD1 (5 bases). Trimming pared 8 bases from V and 4 bases from J, leaving 21 bases between. The CDR3 extends over 15 amino acids. Germline CDR1 MDHEN, CDR2 SYDVKM. The CDR3 nucleotides read TGTGCCAGCCGGACACGGTTGCGATCCCTGTACGAGCAGTACTTC. Its translation is CASRTRLRSLYEQYF.